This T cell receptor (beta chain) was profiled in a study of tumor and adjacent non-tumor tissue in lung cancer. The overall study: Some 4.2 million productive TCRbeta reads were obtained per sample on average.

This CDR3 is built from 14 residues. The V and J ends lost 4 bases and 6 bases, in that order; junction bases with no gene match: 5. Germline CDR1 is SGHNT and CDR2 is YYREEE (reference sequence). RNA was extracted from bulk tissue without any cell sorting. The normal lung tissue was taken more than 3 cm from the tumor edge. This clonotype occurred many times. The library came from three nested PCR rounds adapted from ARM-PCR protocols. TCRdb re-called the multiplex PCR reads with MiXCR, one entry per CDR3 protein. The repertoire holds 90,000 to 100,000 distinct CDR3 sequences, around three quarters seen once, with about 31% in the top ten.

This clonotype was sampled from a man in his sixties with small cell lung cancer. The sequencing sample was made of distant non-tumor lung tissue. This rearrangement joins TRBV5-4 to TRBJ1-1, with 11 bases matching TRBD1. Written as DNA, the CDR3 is TGTGCCAGCAGCCATGGACAGGGGGCTGCTGAAGCTTTCTTT. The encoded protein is CASSHGQGAAEAFF.